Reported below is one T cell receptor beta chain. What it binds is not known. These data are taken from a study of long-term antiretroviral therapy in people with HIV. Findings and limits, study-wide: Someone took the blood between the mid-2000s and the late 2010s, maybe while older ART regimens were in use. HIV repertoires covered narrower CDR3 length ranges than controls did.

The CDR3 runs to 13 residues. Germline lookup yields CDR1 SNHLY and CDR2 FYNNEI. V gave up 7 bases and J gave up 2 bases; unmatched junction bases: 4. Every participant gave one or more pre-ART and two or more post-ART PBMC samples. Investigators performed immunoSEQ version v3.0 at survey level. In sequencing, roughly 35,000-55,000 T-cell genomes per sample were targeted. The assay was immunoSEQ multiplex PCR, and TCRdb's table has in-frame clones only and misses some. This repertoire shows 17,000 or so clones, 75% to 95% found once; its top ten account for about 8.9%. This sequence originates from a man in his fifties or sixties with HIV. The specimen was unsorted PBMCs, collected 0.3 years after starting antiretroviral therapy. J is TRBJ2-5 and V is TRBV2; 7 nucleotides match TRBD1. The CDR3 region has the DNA TGTGCCAGCAAGGGACAGCCTCAAGAGACCCAGTACTTC. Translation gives CASKGQPQETQYF.